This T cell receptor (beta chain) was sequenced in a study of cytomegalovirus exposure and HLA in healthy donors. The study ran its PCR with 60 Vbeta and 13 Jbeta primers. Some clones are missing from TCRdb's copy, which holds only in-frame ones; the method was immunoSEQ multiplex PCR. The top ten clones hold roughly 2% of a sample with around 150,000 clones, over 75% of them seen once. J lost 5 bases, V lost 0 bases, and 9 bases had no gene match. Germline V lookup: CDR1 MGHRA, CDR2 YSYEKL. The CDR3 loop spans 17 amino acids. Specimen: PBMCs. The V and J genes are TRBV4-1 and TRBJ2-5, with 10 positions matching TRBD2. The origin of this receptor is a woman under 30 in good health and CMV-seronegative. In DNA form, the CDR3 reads TGCGCCAGCAGCCAAGAGGTCCCAGCGGGGGGGCTGGAGACCCAGTACTTC. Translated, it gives CASSQEVPAGGLETQYF.